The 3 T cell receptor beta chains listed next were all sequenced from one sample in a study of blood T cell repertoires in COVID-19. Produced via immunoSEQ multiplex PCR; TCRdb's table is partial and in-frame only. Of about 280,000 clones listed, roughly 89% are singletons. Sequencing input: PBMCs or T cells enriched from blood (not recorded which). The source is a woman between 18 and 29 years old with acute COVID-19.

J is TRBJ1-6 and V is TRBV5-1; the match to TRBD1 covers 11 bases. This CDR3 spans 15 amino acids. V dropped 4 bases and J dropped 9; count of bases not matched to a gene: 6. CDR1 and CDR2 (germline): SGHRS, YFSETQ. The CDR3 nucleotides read TGCGCCAGCAGCCCGTGGACAGGGGGCGCTTCACCCCTCCACTTT. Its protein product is CASSPWTGGASPLHF.

CDR3 nucleotide sequence: TGCACCAGCAGCCCGGACTCGGACAGGGGAGAAGGCTACACCTTC. Protein sequence: CTSSPDSDRGEGYTF. The chain couples TRBV1 to TRBJ1-2; TRBD1, the D gene given by the table, was not confirmed from the DNA. TRBV1 constitutes a pseudogene. The CDR3 runs 15 residues.

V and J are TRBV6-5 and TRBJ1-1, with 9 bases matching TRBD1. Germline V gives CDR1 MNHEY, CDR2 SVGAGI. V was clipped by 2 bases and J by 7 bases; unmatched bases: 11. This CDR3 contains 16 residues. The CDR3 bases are TGTGCCAGCAGTTACCTATCCGGGACAGGGTCGGGTGAAGCTTTCTTT. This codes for CASSYLSGTGSGEAFF.